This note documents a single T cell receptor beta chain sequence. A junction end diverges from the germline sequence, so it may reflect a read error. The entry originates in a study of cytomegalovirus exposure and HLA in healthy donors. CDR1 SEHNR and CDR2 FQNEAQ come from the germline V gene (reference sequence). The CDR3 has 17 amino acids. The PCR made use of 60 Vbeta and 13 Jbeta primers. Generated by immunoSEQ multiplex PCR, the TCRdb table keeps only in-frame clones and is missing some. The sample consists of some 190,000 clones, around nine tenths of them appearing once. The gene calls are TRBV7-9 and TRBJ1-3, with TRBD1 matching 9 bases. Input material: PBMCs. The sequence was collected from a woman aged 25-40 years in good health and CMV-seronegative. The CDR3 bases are TGTTCCAGCAGCCAATCAACCGGGACAGGGCTTGGAAACACCATATATTTT. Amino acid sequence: CSSSQSTGTGLGNTIYF.